The 26 T cell receptor beta chains listed next were all sequenced from one sample in a study of blood T cell repertoires in COVID-19. Only in-frame clones appear in the TCRdb table, and some are missing; sequencing was by immunoSEQ multiplex PCR. The sample carries fewer than 200,000 clones, 78% recorded once. The specimen was PBMCs or T cells enriched from blood (not recorded which). The receptors come from a woman aged 50 to 65 who had recovered from COVID-19.

The chain links TRBV7-9 to TRBJ2-7; D ambiguous. The CDR3 is 13 residues long. Trimming cost V 6 bases and J 1 base, with 10 bases left between them. The germline V gene encodes CDR1 SEHNR and CDR2 FQNEAQ (reference sequence). As DNA, the CDR3 is TGTGCCAGCAGGTCTACAGAGTCCTACGAGCAGTACTTC. This encodes CASRSTESYEQYF. Combining the CDR3 with reference TRBV7-9 and TRBJ2-7 gives the whole variable domain DTGVSQNPRHKITKRGQNVTFRCDPISEHNRLYWYRQTLGQGPEFLTYFQNEAQLEKSRLLSDRFSAERPKGSFSTLEIQRTEQGDSAMYLCASRSTESYEQYFGPGTRLTVT.

Only a few counts were recorded for this clone. The chain joins TRBV28 to TRBJ1-2; 8 bases are a match to TRBD1. CDR3 size: 15 residues. Germline lookup yields CDR1 MDHEN and CDR2 SYDVKM. The ends lost 5 bases at V and 1 base at J; junction bases unmatched: 6. The CDR3 DNA reads TGTGCCAGCAGTGCGGGACAGGTTTTTAACTATGGCTACACCTTC. Translation gives CASSAGQVFNYGYTF.

The chain recombines TRBV5-8 with TRBJ1-5; maybe TRBD1 (5 bases). The germline V and J ends were trimmed by 0 bases and 1 base, with 8 bases remaining between them. CDR1 and CDR2 from the germline V gene are SGHTS and YDEGEE. CDR3 length: 15 residues. CDR3 sequence reads: CASSLEGMSNQPQHF. The CDR3 nucleotides read TGTGCCAGCAGCTTGGAGGGGATGAGCAATCAGCCCCAGCATTTT.

A few counts support this clone. The CDR3 is CAISRGDGTEAFF. The CDR3 coding sequence is TGTGCCATTTCCAGGGGCGATGGTACTGAAGCTTTCTTT. The rearrangement uses TRBV27 and TRBJ1-1; D is possibly TRBD1 (6 bases). Germline V gene data show CDR1 as MNHEY and CDR2 as SMNVEV (reference sequence). Trimming stripped 10 bases from V and 5 bases from J, with 17 bases between. The CDR3 is made up of 13 amino acids.

Here the CDR3 reads CASSKRHGLEQFF. The CDR3 DNA follows: TGTGCCAGCAGCAAAAGGCATGGGCTTGAGCAGTTCTTC. The rearrangement joins TRBV3-1 (or the pseudogene TRBV3-2) to TRBJ2-1; no clear D. The CDR3 totals 13 residues. Trimming pared 5 bases from V and 9 bases from J, leaving 14 bases between. Germline V lookup: CDR1 LGHDT, CDR2 YNNKEL (reference sequence).

The chain recombines TRBV24-1 with TRBJ2-5; the match to TRBD2 covers 11 bases. The CDR3 loop spans 15 amino acids. Trimming cost V 3 bases and J 5 bases; bases outside gene matches: 4. Germline-derived CDR1 and CDR2 are KGHDR and SFDVKD. CDR3 protein: CATSDVAGGLETQYF. Here the CDR3 DNA reads TGTGCCACCAGTGATGTAGCGGGAGGGCTCGAGACCCAGTACTTC.

The genes are TRBV27 and TRBJ1-2; D perhaps matches TRBD1 (5 bases). This CDR3 has 14 residues. Trimming removed 8 bases at V and 4 bases at J, with 17 bases between. Germline-derived CDR1 and CDR2 are MNHEY and SMNVEV (reference sequence). CDR3: CASLPLGHSYGYTF. The CDR3 DNA sequence: TGTGCCAGCCTCCCACTGGGGCATAGCTATGGCTACACCTTC.

The chain recombines TRBV6-6 with TRBJ1-3, with D possibly matching TRBD1 (5 bases). The germline V and J ends were trimmed by 9 bases and 0 bases, with 6 bases remaining between them. The CDR3 consists of 12 residues. The germline V gene has CDR1 MNHNY and CDR2 SVGAGI (reference sequence). The CDR3 spells CASGASGNTIYF. In DNA, the CDR3 is TGTGCCAGTGGGGCCTCTGGAAACACCATATATTTT.

V usage is TRBV14 and J usage is TRBJ2-1; a weak D match, TRBD2 (5 bases). Between the trimmed V and J ends, which lost 4 bases and 7 bases, there was a span of 14 bases. Germline loops: CDR1 SGHDN, CDR2 FVKESK. The CDR3 extends over 14 amino acids. This chain's CDR3 is CASSPPGLGNEQFF. The CDR3 nucleotides are TGTGCCAGCAGCCCACCAGGACTTGGTAATGAGCAGTTCTTC.

This clone occurred many times. The CDR3 sequence is CASSYSRFGLAPYEQYF. The DNA for the CDR3 is TGTGCCAGCAGTTACTCGAGGTTTGGACTAGCGCCCTACGAGCAGTACTTC. V gene TRBV6-2 or TRBV6-3 combines with J gene TRBJ2-7, with 9 bases identical to TRBD2. CDR1 and CDR2 from the germline V gene are MNHEY and SVGEGT. The CDR3 has 17 amino acids. The V segment lost 0 bases and the J segment 2 bases; nucleotides outside the gene matches: 8.

The chain links TRBV5-1 to TRBJ1-4, with D possibly being TRBD1 (6 bases). CDR3 size: 13 residues. V gave up 1 base and J gave up 8 bases, with 9 bases separating them. The germline CDR1 and CDR2 sequences are SGHRS and YFSETQ. CDR3 bases: TGCGCCAGCAGCTTGCAGGGGCGCGAAAAACTGTTTTTT. Translating gives CASSLQGREKLFF.

This clone has just a few counts. The V call is TRBV5-1, the J call TRBJ2-5; 7 nucleotides align to TRBD2. From germline, CDR1 is SGHRS and CDR2 YFSETQ. J was trimmed by 6 bases and V by 0 bases; bases with no gene match: 5. The CDR3 consists of 14 residues. The CDR3 loop is CASSLELAMKTQYF. CDR3 in DNA: TGCGCCAGCAGCTTGGAACTAGCGATGAAGACCCAGTACTTC.

The J gene is TRBJ2-3, the V gene TRBV7-9; D unclear. Germline V gene sequence: CDR1 SEHNR, CDR2 FQNEAQ (reference sequence). The CDR3 length is 14 residues. Trimming cost V 5 bases and J 0 bases, with 9 bases left between them. The DNA for the CDR3 is TGTGCCAGCAGCGCGGCAACAAGCACAGATACGCAGTATTTT. Amino acid sequence: CASSAATSTDTQYF.

The chain combines TRBV5-1 with TRBJ2-1, with 7 bases matching TRBD2. CDR3 length: 15 residues. V shed 4 bases, J shed 0 bases, and the junction held 4 bases outside the gene matches. The germline V gene encodes CDR1 SGHRS and CDR2 YFSETQ. CDR3 nucleotide sequence: TGCGCCAGCAGCCTTACTAGCGCCTCCTACAATGAGCAGTTCTTC. It specifies CASSLTSASYNEQFF.

V is TRBV7-9 and J is TRBJ1-2, with D uncertain. Trimming left V 1 base short and J 4 bases short, with 10 bases between. CDR1 is SEHNR, CDR2 FQNEAQ, per germline (reference sequence). The CDR3 is 14 residues long. DNA of the CDR3: TGTGCCAGCAGCTTAGGAGGTTCCGTCTATGGCTACACCTTC. Its translation: CASSLGGSVYGYTF.

This clone has only a few counts. This sequence joins TRBV3-1 (or the pseudogene TRBV3-2) and TRBJ1-1; D is unclear. CDR1 is LGHDT and CDR2 is YNNKEL in the germline V gene (reference sequence). The CDR3 spans 12 residues. With 4 bases removed from V and 5 bases from J, the gap between germline ends came to 8 bases. The CDR3: CASSLGLTEAFF. The CDR3 DNA reads TGTGCCAGCAGCCTGGGCCTGACTGAAGCTTTCTTT.

In this sample, this clone turned up once. The chain carries TRBV24-1 and TRBJ2-7; 9 bases align to TRBD1. CDR1 KGHDR and CDR2 SFDVKD come from the germline V gene. The ends lost 5 bases at V and 0 bases at J; junction bases unmatched: 4. CDR3 length: 15 amino acids. CDR3 bases: TGTGCCACCAGTGCCCCGGGACAGGGCTCCTACGAGCAGTACTTC. The encoded protein is CATSAPGQGSYEQYF.

The chain carries TRBV12-3 or TRBV12-4 and TRBJ1-2, with D hard to call. This CDR3 region has 12 residues. The germline V and J ends were trimmed by 5 bases and 7 bases, with 11 bases remaining between them. In nucleotides, the CDR3 is TGTGCCAGCAGTAACCGACACTCTGGCTACACCTTC. Encoded protein: CASSNRHSGYTF.

The gene calls are TRBV7-6 and TRBJ2-7, with TRBD1 matching 7 bases. Germline CDR1 SGHVS, CDR2 FNYEAQ. This CDR3 contains 15 residues. V trimming: 1 base; J trimming: 3 bases; junction bases outside the gene matches: 6. This chain's CDR3 is CASSLVGTADYEQYF. The CDR3 DNA reads TGTGCCAGCAGCTTAGTTGGGACAGCCGACTACGAGCAGTACTTC.

The CDR3 spells CASSTTGGAWDYGYTF. CDR3 bases: TGTGCCAGCAGTACGACAGGGGGCGCCTGGGACTATGGCTACACCTTC. The chain carries TRBV28 and TRBJ1-2; 10 bases align to TRBD1. V shed 5 bases and J 3 bases; nucleotides not matched to a gene: 9. This CDR3 contains 16 residues. Germline V gene sequence: CDR1 MDHEN, CDR2 SYDVKM.

V gene TRBV30 combines with J gene TRBJ1-6; 10 bases match TRBD1. The CDR3 runs 16 residues. V shed 3 bases, J shed 11 bases, and the junction held 13 bases outside the gene matches. The germline gives CDR1 GTSNPN, CDR2 SVGIG (reference sequence). Here the CDR3 reads CAWRNAGQGHWAPLHF. In DNA, the CDR3 is TGTGCCTGGAGGAATGCGGGACAGGGGCACTGGGCACCCCTCCACTTT.

The V gene is TRBV5-5, the J gene TRBJ2-7; D gene uncertain. The germline V and J ends were trimmed by 0 bases and 6 bases, with 4 bases remaining between them. In germline, CDR1 is SGHKS, CDR2 YYEKEE (reference sequence). The CDR3 is 11 residues long. The CDR3 nucleotides read TGTGCCAGCAGCTTGGGGCCCGAGCAGTACTTC. It codes for CASSLGPEQYF.

The V call is TRBV5-1, the J call TRBJ2-6; TRBD1 matches 8 bases. CDR3 length: 19 amino acids. Unmatched junction bases numbered 12, after V lost 4 bases and J lost 0 bases. Germline CDR1 SGHRS, CDR2 YFSETQ. The CDR3 loop is CASSPSVGQALSGANVLTF. The CDR3 nucleotides are TGCGCCAGCAGCCCCTCGGTGGGACAGGCGCTCTCTGGGGCCAACGTCCTGACTTTC.

This clone was observed a few times. The chain has TRBV10-3 and TRBJ1-3; 8 bases match TRBD1. J gave up 3 bases and V 9 bases, and 1 base lay outside the gene matches. Germline assignment: CDR1 ENHRY and CDR2 SYGVKD. The CDR3 extends over 12 amino acids. The DNA of the CDR3 is TGTGCCATACAGGGGGATGGAAACACCATATATTTT. It codes for CAIQGDGNTIYF.

This clone was counted only a few times. This chain links TRBV7-3 with TRBJ2-1; TRBD1 matches at 10 bases. The CDR3 consists of 14 residues. The ends lost 4 bases at V and 8 bases at J; junction bases unmatched: 5. Germline CDR1 is SGHTA and CDR2 is FQGTGA. CDR3 region: CASSSGTGAYEQFF. DNA of the CDR3: TGTGCCAGCAGCTCCGGGACAGGGGCTTATGAGCAGTTCTTC.

The chain recombines TRBV7-9 with TRBJ1-6; the D gene is possibly TRBD1 (5 bases). Germline values: CDR1 SEHNR, CDR2 FQNEAQ (reference sequence). The CDR3 extends over 13 amino acids. V lost 4 bases and J lost 10, with 11 bases in between. This chain's CDR3 is CASSSAGFSPLHF. In DNA form, the CDR3 reads TGTGCCAGCAGCTCCGCAGGGTTCTCACCCCTCCACTTT.